The 8 T cell receptor beta chains below all came from one sample that was sequenced in a study of beta chain features in type 1 diabetes. What was sequenced were expressed TCRB transcripts, since all of the isolated RNA had been reverse transcribed. Profiling relied on immunoSEQ multiplex PCR, and the TCRdb table lists in-frame clones only, not all of them. The sample lists about 360,000 clones; roughly an eighth were seen once. Specimen: naive CD4+ T cells from blood. The receptors were sampled from a man between 18 and 35 years old in good health.

This clone was seen a few times. For the CDR3, the DNA is TGTGCCAGCAGCTACGACAGGGATCGAAGGGATGAGCAGTTCTTC. It specifies CASSYDRDRRDEQFF. The chain joins TRBV7-3 to TRBJ2-1; 7 positions agree with TRBD1. V lost 4 bases to trimming and J lost 8 bases; unmatched junction nucleotides: 11. The V gene's germline CDR1 is SGHTA and CDR2 FQGTGA. CDR3 length equals 15 residues.

The chain uses TRBV7-3 and TRBJ2-1; 7 bases line up with TRBD2. Germline V gives CDR1 SGHTA, CDR2 FQGTGA. The CDR3 sequence is 15 residues long. Trimming cost V 3 bases and J 4 bases; bases outside gene matches: 6. DNA for the CDR3: TGTGCCAGCAGCTTGGTCCCTAGCGGATACAATGAGCAGTTCTTC. Translating gives CASSLVPSGYNEQFF.

DNA of the CDR3: TGTGCCAGCTCCCCGGGACAGGGGATAAAAAACATTCAGTACTTC. This sequence encodes CASSPGQGIKNIQYF. The chain has TRBV18 and TRBJ2-4; 10 bases align to TRBD1. The CDR3 has 15 amino acids. The V gene's germline CDR1 is KGHSH and CDR2 LQKENI. Unmatched junction bases numbered 6, after V lost 6 bases and J lost 4 bases.

The chain links TRBV29-1 to TRBJ2-7, with 12 bases fitting TRBD2. Germline V lookup: CDR1 SQVTM, CDR2 ANQGSEA. This CDR3 spans 13 amino acids. Losses at the gene ends were 4 bases for V and 2 bases for J; bases not matched to a gene: 0. CDR3 loop: CSVASGGAYEQYF. The DNA of the CDR3 is TGCAGCGTTGCTAGCGGGGGGGCCTACGAGCAGTACTTC.

CDR3 DNA sequence: TGCGCCAGCAGCTTCGGGGCAGGGGGCACCTACGAGCAGTACTTC. Its translation: CASSFGAGGTYEQYF. The chain couples TRBV5-1 to TRBJ2-7, with 8 nucleotides matching TRBD1. The V and J ends lost 2 bases and 2 bases, in that order; junction bases with no gene match: 6. The CDR3 sequence is 15 residues long. Germline V gene lookup returns CDR1 SGHRS and CDR2 YFSETQ.

Turning to this clone: The sample has other DNA sequences that encode this CDR3 too. The chain couples TRBV9 to TRBJ2-6; D gene uncertain. The CDR3 loop spans 13 amino acids. Germline loops: CDR1 SGDLS, CDR2 YYNGEE. The ends were cut back, 4 bases at V and 1 base at J, with 3 bases in the middle. CDR3 amino acids: CASSQSGANVLTF. The DNA for the CDR3 is TGTGCCAGCAGCCAATCTGGGGCCAACGTCCTGACTTTC.

The chain has TRBV14 and TRBJ2-6; D may be TRBD1 (6 bases). The CDR3 consists of 15 residues. V gave up 1 base and J gave up 3 bases, with 7 bases separating them. Germline V gene lookup returns CDR1 SGHDN and CDR2 FVKESK. The CDR3 DNA reads TGTGCCAGCAGCCAAGTCAGGGGTGGGGCCAACGTCCTGACTTTC. It encodes CASSQVRGGANVLTF.

This clone occurred a few times. The genes are TRBV5-6 and TRBJ2-3; 10 bases line up with TRBD1. CDR3 length: 14 residues. The trim removed 2 bases at V and 4 bases at J, leaving 1 base unmatched. Germline V lookup: CDR1 SGHDT, CDR2 YYEEEE. The CDR3 spells CASSFGQGADTQYF. As DNA, the CDR3 is TGTGCCAGCAGCTTCGGACAGGGGGCAGATACGCAGTATTTT.